Shown below are 29 T cell receptor beta chains from a single sample sequenced in a study of T-cell memory formation after mild COVID-19 listed by TCRdb under 2021. The protocol used for the library was 5' RACE. Sequencing relied on an Illumina NovaSeq 6000. TCRdb cleaned the public reads at Q25 with fastp, built clones with MiXCR and kept in-frame beta chains. For every CDR3 protein sequence, its rows merge into one entry that carries the most common genes and DNA. This sample gives some 450,000 distinct CDR3 sequences in total; approximately 18% of them show up just once. The biggest ten clones account for under 25% of the sample. Sequenced material: PBMCs or a T cell subset sorted from them (not recorded which). The receptor source for this set is a man younger than 30 who had mild COVID-19 (a few samples of this study predate the infection). The sample titles of this study are shuffled in the database, so cell type and time point are left out; the donor was told from shared clones.

Written as DNA, the CDR3 is TGTGCCAGCAGTTTACCCCAGAAGTCGGACTGGGAATATTCACCCCTCCACTTT. It yields the protein CASSLPQKSDWEYSPLHF. The J gene is TRBJ1-6, the V gene TRBV28; no firm D call. Germline V CDR1 and CDR2: MDHEN, SYDVKM. V was shortened by 2 bases and J by 8 bases, with 22 bases between the two germline ends. This CDR3 contains 18 residues.

The rearrangement links TRBV12-3 or TRBV12-4 to TRBJ1-1; no clear D. Trimming pared 3 bases from V and 3 bases from J, leaving 8 bases between. The CDR3 covers 13 residues. Written as DNA, the CDR3 is TGTGCCAGCAGTTTCGATTCCTACACTGAAGCTTTCTTT. Its translation: CASSFDSYTEAFF.

The genes are TRBV29-1 and TRBJ1-1; D perhaps matches TRBD1 (5 bases). The CDR3 runs 13 residues. Between the trimmed V and J ends, which lost 3 bases and 3 bases, there was a span of 11 bases. Germline V lookup: CDR1 SQVTM, CDR2 ANQGSEA. Here the CDR3 DNA reads TGCAGCGTTGAGGGGGGGAGGGACACTGAAGCTTTCTTT. It encodes CSVEGGRDTEAFF.

This clonotype was found a few times. This chain connects TRBV3-1 to TRBJ1-3; D gene ambiguous. The CDR3 is made up of 14 amino acids. The V and J ends lost 4 bases and 4 bases respectively, with 11 bases between them. Germline loops: CDR1 LGHDT, CDR2 YNNKEL (reference sequence). The CDR3 spells CASSLSGYGNTIYF. The CDR3, as DNA: TGTGCCAGCAGCCTCTCGGGGTACGGAAACACCATATATTTT. The full variable domain, in which reference TRBV3-1 and TRBJ1-3 provide the parts outside the CDR3, is DTAVSQTPKYLVTQMGNDKSIKCEQNLGHDTMYWYKQDSKKFLKIMFSYNNKELIINETVPNRFSPKSPDKAHLNLHINSLELGDSAVYFCASSLSGYGNTIYFGEGSWLTVV.

The genes are TRBV20-1 and TRBJ1-2; unclear D gene. The CDR3 extends over 12 amino acids. Germline V gene data show CDR1 as DFQATT and CDR2 as SNEGSKA (reference sequence). The V end was cut by 7 bases, the J end by 4 bases, with 13 bases between. The CDR3 sequence is CSVLQGSYGYTF. The DNA for the CDR3 is TGCAGTGTACTCCAAGGCAGCTATGGCTACACCTTC.

The chain carries TRBV3-1 and TRBJ2-3, with D possibly being TRBD2 (6 bases). Per germline, CDR1 LGHDT and CDR2 YNNKEL (reference sequence). V was cut by 0 bases and J by 4 bases, with 14 bases left in between. The length of the CDR3 is 16 residues. CDR3 loop: CASSQEVLRGADTQYF. CDR3 bases: TGTGCCAGCAGCCAAGAGGTCCTGCGCGGGGCAGATACGCAGTATTTT.

This sequence joins TRBV10-3 and TRBJ1-3; D unclear. The CDR3 sequence is 15 residues long. The germline V and J ends were trimmed by 7 bases and 0 bases, with 13 bases remaining between them. From germline, CDR1 is ENHRY and CDR2 SYGVKD. CDR3 nucleotide sequence: TGTGCCATCAATGCCGGAGGGTTCTCTGGAAACACCATATATTTT. It codes for CAINAGGFSGNTIYF.

This sequence joins TRBV3-1 and TRBJ2-6, with D perhaps matching TRBD1 (5 bases). The CDR3 covers 18 residues. V lost 0 bases, J lost 0 bases, and 12 bases lay in between. CDR1 is LGHDT and CDR2 is YNNKEL in the germline V gene (reference sequence). The DNA of the CDR3 is TGTGCCAGCAGCCAAGAAATAGACAGCGCCTCTGGGGCCAACGTCCTGACTTTC. Translated: CASSQEIDSASGANVLTF.

The chain joins TRBV27 to TRBJ2-2; D might be TRBD1 (5 bases). Germline CDR1 MNHEY, CDR2 SMNVEV (reference sequence). Trimming pared 3 bases from V and 6 bases from J, leaving 8 bases between. The CDR3 is 13 residues long. The CDR3: CASSFGRAGELFF. CDR3 in DNA: TGTGCCAGCAGTTTCGGCAGGGCCGGGGAGCTGTTTTTT.

The rearrangement joins TRBV9 to TRBJ2-1, with D perhaps matching TRBD2 (6 bases). This CDR3 is built from 17 residues. V lost 4 bases and J lost 0, with 17 bases in between. Looked up from germline, CDR1 is SGDLS and CDR2 is YYNGEE. CDR3 sequence: CASSPRGGPSSYNEQFF. CDR3 bases: TGTGCCAGCAGCCCCCGGGGAGGCCCCAGCTCCTACAATGAGCAGTTCTTC.

The chain combines TRBV14 with TRBJ2-1, with a weak D call TRBD1 (6 bases). The germline V gene encodes CDR1 SGHDN and CDR2 FVKESK. This CDR3 spans 17 amino acids. V was cut by 1 base and J by 4 bases, with 17 bases left in between. CDR3 protein: CASSQVYRDRLYNEQFF. The CDR3, as DNA: TGTGCCAGCAGCCAAGTTTATCGAGACAGGCTATACAATGAGCAGTTCTTC.

The chain is built from TRBV2 and TRBJ1-1; D is perhaps TRBD1 (6 bases). The CDR3 is made up of 13 amino acids. Per the germline V gene, CDR1 is SNHLY and CDR2 is FYNNEI. Trimming removed 2 bases at V and 7 bases at J, with 11 bases between. This CDR3 reads CASSEQGQGEAFF. The CDR3 DNA is TGTGCCAGCAGTGAACAGGGACAAGGTGAAGCTTTCTTT. The entire variable domain, with the rest obtained from reference TRBV2 and TRBJ1-1, is as follows: EPEVTQTPSHQVTQMGQEVILRCVPISNHLYFYWYRQILGQKVEFLVSFYNNEISEKSEIFDDQFSVERPDGSNFTLKIRSTKLEDSAMYFCASSEQGQGEAFFGQGTRLTVV.

There are a few counts of this clonotype. The chain has TRBV7-9 and TRBJ1-2, with D possibly matching TRBD1 (5 bases). V was shortened by 4 bases and J by 4 bases, with 16 bases between the two germline ends. This CDR3 has 15 amino acids. The germline gives CDR1 SEHNR, CDR2 FQNEAQ (reference sequence). CDR3 sequence reads: CASSSAVRVLYGYTF. CDR3 nucleotides: TGTGCCAGCAGCTCCGCGGTCAGGGTCCTCTATGGCTACACCTTC.

There are many counts of this clonotype. The J gene is TRBJ2-1, the V gene TRBV4-1; 10 bases are shared with TRBD2. Germline trimming cut 2 bases from V and 8 bases from J; bases unmatched to any gene: 9. The CDR3 is 16 residues long. Per the germline V gene, CDR1 is MGHRA and CDR2 is YSYEKL. The CDR3 bases are TGCGCCAGCAGCCAACCAGCGGGGGGGCTCTTGGATGAGCAGTTCTTC. It is translated as CASSQPAGGLLDEQFF.

The rearrangement links TRBV5-1 to TRBJ2-1, with D unclear. Germline assignment: CDR1 SGHRS and CDR2 YFSETQ. There are 15 residues in the CDR3. The V end lost 1 base, the J end lost 5 bases, and 13 bases lay between the germline ends. CDR3 residues: CASSLQAGLHNEQFF. The CDR3 nucleotides are TGCGCCAGCAGCTTGCAGGCCGGGCTCCACAATGAGCAGTTCTTC.

The V and J genes are TRBV7-2 and TRBJ2-7, with a tentative D call TRBD2 (7 bases). Germline values: CDR1 SGHTA, CDR2 FQGNSA. Trimming shortened V by 4 bases and J by 2 bases, and 18 bases separated the two germline ends. There are 16 residues in the CDR3. CDR3 sequence reads: CASSSREEGDPYEQYF. CDR3 coding DNA: TGTGCCAGCAGCTCCCGGGAGGAGGGGGATCCCTACGAGCAGTACTTC.

In nucleotides, the CDR3 is TGTGCCAGCAGCGATGAGGTGGTAGCTTTCTTT. Translation: CASSDEVVAFF. The chain recombines TRBV9 with TRBJ1-1; the D is unclear. V lost 3 bases to trimming and J lost 10 bases, with 10 bases between them. CDR1 is SGDLS, CDR2 YYNGEE, per germline. The CDR3 loop spans 11 amino acids.

This sequence joins TRBV6-2 or TRBV6-3 and TRBJ2-5; possible D gene TRBD1, 5 bases. CDR1 MNHEY and CDR2 SVGEGT come from the germline V gene. The CDR3 has 14 amino acids. Trimming shortened V by 6 bases and J by 3 bases, and 14 bases separated the two germline ends. This CDR3 reads CASRTIQGKETQYF. DNA for the CDR3: TGTGCCAGCAGGACAATTCAGGGAAAAGAGACCCAGTACTTC.

This clonotype turned up a few times. The chain joins TRBV4-2 to TRBJ2-7, with D perhaps assigned TRBD1 or TRBD2 (5 bases each). The CDR3 has 14 residues. The germline V gene encodes CDR1 LGHNA and CDR2 YNFKEQ. Trimming shortened V by 0 bases and J by 4 bases, and 10 bases separated the two germline ends. The CDR3, as DNA: TGTGCCAGCAGCCAAGATCCGGGGCGTTACGAGCAGTACTTC. As protein: CASSQDPGRYEQYF.

The CDR3 spells CSARDGPRRELFF. In nucleotides, the CDR3 is TGCAGTGCTAGAGACGGGCCAAGGCGGGAACTGTTTTTT. The chain joins TRBV20-1 to TRBJ1-4; no reliable D call. The V and J ends lost 0 bases and 12 bases respectively, with 14 bases between them. The CDR3 covers 13 residues. CDR1 is DFQATT and CDR2 is SNEGSKA in the germline V gene (reference sequence).

This CDR3 is CASRTDRGGETQYF. The CDR3 DNA is TGTGCCAGCAGAACTGACAGGGGAGGGGAGACCCAGTACTTC. The genes are TRBV7-2 and TRBJ2-5; perhaps TRBD1 as D (8 bases). The CDR3 sequence is 14 residues long. The V end was cut by 6 bases, the J end by 5 bases, with 16 bases between. The germline CDR1 and CDR2 sequences are SGHTA and FQGNSA.

This clonotype showed up just a few times. V and J are TRBV7-9 and TRBJ1-1, with D unresolved. The CDR3 runs to 13 residues. The V and J ends lost 4 bases and 5 bases respectively, with 11 bases between them. CDR1 is SEHNR and CDR2 is FQNEAQ in the germline V gene (reference sequence). CDR3 in amino acids: CASSSSGWTEAFF. CDR3 sequence (DNA): TGTGCCAGCAGCTCATCGGGGTGGACTGAAGCTTTCTTT.

The chain has TRBV5-1 and TRBJ1-1; TRBD1 is a possible D gene (6 bases). V dropped 0 bases and J dropped 3 bases, with 12 bases sitting between them. Germline V gene lookup returns CDR1 SGHRS and CDR2 YFSETQ. CDR3 length: 15 amino acids. CDR3 residues: CASSLDGGLDTEAFF. Here the CDR3 DNA reads TGCGCCAGCAGCTTGGACGGGGGGCTGGACACTGAAGCTTTCTTT.

This clonotype came up a few times. The CDR3, as DNA: TGTGCCAGCAGCTTAGACCCAGACTATGGCTACACCTTC. Protein sequence: CASSLDPDYGYTF. The V gene is TRBV11-2, the J gene TRBJ1-2, with D unclear. The germline CDR1 and CDR2 sequences are SGHAT and FQNNGV. V gave up 0 bases and J gave up 3 bases, with 5 bases separating them. The CDR3 runs to 13 residues.

The chain combines TRBV6-5 with TRBJ1-5, with no clear D. In germline, CDR1 is MNHEY, CDR2 SVGAGI. V lost 2 bases and J 9 bases, leaving 8 bases between the germline ends. The CDR3 runs 12 residues. In DNA, the CDR3 is TGTGCCAGCAGTTACCGACGGGGGCCCCAGCATTTT. Its protein product is CASSYRRGPQHF.

Ten or more counts support this clonotype. The rearrangement links TRBV5-1 to TRBJ2-2; the D gene is possibly TRBD2 (5 bases). V was clipped by 0 bases and J by 6 bases, with 12 bases between them. CDR1 and CDR2 (germline): SGHRS, YFSETQ. The CDR3 runs to 15 residues. In nucleotides, the CDR3 is TGCGCCAGCAGCTTGGCCGGGGTGGAGTCCGGGGAGCTGTTTTTT. This codes for CASSLAGVESGELFF. The whole variable domain, filled in from reference TRBV5-1 and TRBJ2-2, reads KAGVTQTPRYLIKTRGQQVTLSCSPISGHRSVSWYQQTPGQGLQFLFEYFSETQRNKGNFPGRFSGRQFSNSRSEMNVSTLELGDSALYLCASSLAGVESGELFFGEGSRLTVL.

The chain links TRBV29-1 to TRBJ1-1; D unresolved. This CDR3 has 12 amino acids. Trimming shortened V by 7 bases and J by 4 bases, and 13 bases separated the two germline ends. Per the germline V gene, CDR1 is SQVTM and CDR2 is ANQGSEA. For the CDR3, the DNA is TGCAGCGCGGATTGGGAGAGCACTGAAGCTTTCTTT. Its translation: CSADWESTEAFF.

The CDR3 protein is CASSSGAGGYRETQYF. CDR3 in DNA: TGTGCCAGCAGCTCAGGGGCCGGGGGGTATCGAGAGACCCAGTACTTC. The chain is built from TRBV28 and TRBJ2-5; D possibly corresponds to TRBD2 (7 bases). Germline V lookup: CDR1 MDHEN, CDR2 SYDVKM. V lost 6 bases, J lost 4 bases, and 21 bases lay in between. This CDR3 spans 16 amino acids.

This clonotype was seen a few times. The J gene is TRBJ1-5, the V gene TRBV7-2; the D is unclear. The CDR3 is 15 residues long. The V end was cut by 5 bases, the J end by 1 base, with 12 bases between. Germline V gene lookup returns CDR1 SGHTA and CDR2 FQGNSA. The CDR3 loop reads CASSPPPGSNQPQHF. CDR3 coding DNA: TGTGCCAGCAGCCCTCCCCCTGGGAGCAATCAGCCCCAGCATTTT.